This TCR beta chain was found in a study of shared clonotypes between healthy human individuals. Overall study context: Each donor's CD8 memory used one plate, CD8 naive two, each CD4 subset three.

This table comes from immunoSEQ multiplex PCR, and its TCRdb copy is limited to in-frame clones, with some not included. The table records some 2.3 million clones, more than 80% of them present only once. This receptor was identified in a man between 18 and 35 years old in good health. Some clones in this sample may be carry-over from other donors' samples. What was sequenced was naive CD4+ T cells from PBMCs. As for subset: CD45RA+ positively selected.

The CDR3 nucleotides are TGTGCCAGCAGCCCCCTGGACAGGGCGAACACTGAAGCTTTCTTT. This codes for CASSPLDRANTEAFF. This sequence joins TRBV5-6 and TRBJ1-1; TRBD1 agrees at 8 bases. The CDR3 runs 15 residues. Per germline, CDR1 SGHDT and CDR2 YYEEEE. V dropped 4 bases and J dropped 1; count of bases not matched to a gene: 6. The full variable domain, completed using reference TRBV5-6 and TRBJ1-1, is DAGVTQSPTHLIKTRGQQVTLRCSPKSGHDTVSWYQQALGQGPQFIFQYYEEEERQRGNFPDRFSGHQFPNYSSELNVNALLLGDSALYLCASSPLDRANTEAFFGQGTRLTVV.